These 24 T cell receptor beta chains were sequenced from one sample in a study of cytomegalovirus exposure and HLA in healthy donors. Primers: 60 Vbeta forward and 13 Jbeta reverse. The protocol was immunoSEQ multiplex PCR, while the TCRdb copy is restricted to in-frame clones and leaves out a portion. The repertoire holds some 170,000 clones, with 70% to 90% as singletons. Sequenced: PBMCs. The receptors derive from a woman aged 18-35 years in good health and CMV-seronegative.

The chain has TRBV19 and TRBJ2-5, with 12 bases fitting TRBD1. The DNA matches TRBJ2-7 better at its end, which makes the J call doubtful. The CDR3 runs to 15 residues. Germline loops: CDR1 LNHDA, CDR2 SQIVND (reference sequence). Here the CDR3 DNA reads TGTGCCAGTAGTATGGGACAGGGGGCTTCCTACGAGCAGTACTTC. Protein: CASSMGQGASYEQYF.

The chain combines TRBV28 with TRBJ2-5; 9 nucleotides match TRBD2. CDR1 and CDR2 from the germline V gene are MDHEN and SYDVKM. V shed 5 bases and J 4 bases; nucleotides not matched to a gene: 5. The CDR3 spans 14 residues. The CDR3 DNA reads as TGTGCCAGCAGTCATAGCGGGAGCGCAGAGACCCAGTACTTC. Translation gives CASSHSGSAETQYF.

With regard to this clone: A read error may account for a junction end that differs from germline. This chain links TRBV28 with TRBJ2-7; D is uncertain. The germline CDR1 and CDR2 sequences are MDHEN and SYDVKM. The CDR3 runs 15 residues. DNA of the CDR3: TGTGACAGCAGTTTCGGGTATAGCTCTGGCTACGAGCAGTACTTC. Translation: CDSSFGYSSGYEQYF.

This clone has just a few counts. The chain couples TRBV28 to TRBJ2-2; 7 bases are a match to TRBD1. With 7 bases clipped from V and 0 bases from J, the junction kept 5 bases outside the gene matches. Germline V gene data show CDR1 as MDHEN and CDR2 as SYDVKM. The CDR3 length is 15 residues. The CDR3 bases are TGTGCCAGCAAAGTCGGGACAGCGAACACCGGGGAGCTGTTTTTT. This sequence encodes CASKVGTANTGELFF. Looking up the rest from reference TRBV28 and TRBJ2-2 gives the full variable domain: DVKVTQSSRYLVKRTGEKVFLECVQDMDHENMFWYRQDPGLGLRLIYFSYDVKMKEKGDIPEGYSVSREKKERFSLILESASTNQTSMYLCASKVGTANTGELFFGEGSRLTVL.

This sequence joins TRBV7-6 and TRBJ2-5; 8 nucleotides match TRBD2. Germline V gene data show CDR1 as SGHVS and CDR2 as FNYEAQ. J was trimmed by 7 bases and V by 5 bases; bases with no gene match: 12. The CDR3 sequence is 15 residues long. This CDR3 reads CASSILAGTEGTQYF. The CDR3 coding sequence is TGTGCCAGCAGCATTCTAGCGGGCACGGAAGGGACCCAGTACTTC.

V usage is TRBV6-5 and J usage is TRBJ1-1; 7 bases are a match to TRBD1. With 6 bases clipped from V and 2 bases from J, the junction kept 9 bases outside the gene matches. Per the germline V gene, CDR1 is MNHEY and CDR2 is SVGAGI. CDR3 length: 15 residues. CDR3 in amino acids: CASRTQGKGNTEAFF. As DNA, the CDR3 is TGTGCCAGCAGGACACAGGGGAAGGGAAACACTGAAGCTTTCTTT.

The CDR3 nucleotides read TGCGCCAGCAGCCAGCCGGGACAGGGAATCAACGAGCAGTACTTC. Its translation: CASSQPGQGINEQYF. The rearrangement links TRBV4-1 to TRBJ2-7, with 9 bases matching TRBD1. Germline values: CDR1 MGHRA, CDR2 YSYEKL. V lost 3 bases to trimming and J lost 5 bases; unmatched junction nucleotides: 8. The CDR3 runs to 15 residues.

This chain joins TRBV5-1 and TRBJ1-6; TRBD1 agrees at 10 bases. The CDR3 extends over 16 amino acids. The germline gives CDR1 SGHRS, CDR2 YFSETQ. Trimming removed 3 bases from V and 7 bases from J; junction bases left unmatched: 7. CDR3 DNA sequence: TGCGCCAGCAGCTGGGCGACAGGGGGCCAAAATTCACCCCTCCACTTT. Residues: CASSWATGGQNSPLHF.

The V and J genes are TRBV18 and TRBJ1-1, with no clear D. The CDR3 runs 14 residues. V gave up 3 bases and J gave up 4 bases, with 12 bases separating them. CDR1 is KGHSH and CDR2 is LQKENI in the germline V gene. The CDR3 loop is CASSPFDGSTEAFF. For the CDR3, the DNA is TGTGCCAGCTCACCTTTCGATGGGAGCACTGAAGCTTTCTTT.

V and J are TRBV19 and TRBJ2-1; 7 nucleotides match TRBD1. V gave up 1 base and J gave up 1 base; unmatched junction bases: 4. This CDR3 has 16 residues. Germline V lookup: CDR1 LNHDA, CDR2 SQIVND (reference sequence). The DNA of the CDR3 is TGTGCCAGTAGTATAGGAGGGGGCCTATCCTACAATGAGCAGTTCTTC. Amino acids: CASSIGGGLSYNEQFF.

J is TRBJ1-6 and V is TRBV4-1, with 9 bases fitting TRBD1. V gave up 1 base and J gave up 7 bases; unmatched junction bases: 8. Germline-derived CDR1 and CDR2 are MGHRA and YSYEKL. The CDR3 runs 17 residues. CDR3 in DNA: TGCGCCAGCAGCCAAGGGCTCCTAGGGACAGGGAATTCACCCCTCCACTTT. It yields the protein CASSQGLLGTGNSPLHF.

The chain is built from TRBV2 and TRBJ2-3; TRBD1 agrees at 8 bases. The CDR3 loop spans 18 amino acids. V was pared by 3 bases and J by 0 bases, with 11 bases of the junction left unmatched. From germline, CDR1 is SNHLY and CDR2 FYNNEI. Here the CDR3 reads CASSDRAGGFTSTDTQYF. The CDR3 DNA reads TGTGCCAGCAGTGATCGTGCAGGGGGCTTCACTAGCACAGATACGCAGTATTTT.

The gene calls are TRBV2 and TRBJ2-3; 13 nucleotides line up with TRBD2. The CDR3 has 16 amino acids. Trimming removed 10 bases from V and 1 base from J; junction bases left unmatched: 8. Per the germline V gene, CDR1 is SNHLY and CDR2 is FYNNEI. The CDR3 nucleotides read TGTGCCATCCAAACCGGGACTAGCGGGGGCACAGATACGCAGTATTTT. It codes for CAIQTGTSGGTDTQYF.

This sequence joins TRBV6-1 and TRBJ1-2, with D possibly being TRBD1 (5 bases). Germline-derived CDR1 and CDR2 are MNHNS and SASEGT. The CDR3 consists of 16 residues. The V gene lost 2 bases and the J gene lost 3 bases, with 16 bases spanning the gap. CDR3 amino acids: CASSEPRGGEYYGYTF. DNA of the CDR3: TGTGCCAGCAGTGAACCCCGGGGGGGAGAATACTATGGCTACACCTTC.

The chain employs TRBV2 and TRBJ1-2, with 7 positions matching TRBD1. The CDR3 length is 14 residues. With V trimmed by 5 bases and J by 1 base, 4 bases remained unmatched. Germline CDR1 is SNHLY and CDR2 is FYNNEI. As DNA, the CDR3 is TGTGCCAGCAGTTTGGACAGGCATAACTATGGCTACACCTTC. Amino acid sequence: CASSLDRHNYGYTF.

CDR3 region: CAWTGGYEQYF. The CDR3 DNA follows: TGTGCCTGGACGGGGGGCTACGAGCAGTACTTC. The rearrangement links TRBV30 to TRBJ2-7, with 7 positions matching TRBD2. V lost 4 bases, J lost 3 bases, and 0 bases stayed unmatched. The germline CDR1 and CDR2 sequences are GTSNPN and SVGIG (reference sequence). CDR3 length: 11 amino acids.

This clone was recorded once. This chain joins TRBV28 and TRBJ2-1, with 7 nucleotides matching TRBD2. The CDR3 is 18 residues long. Per germline, CDR1 MDHEN and CDR2 SYDVKM. Unmatched junction bases numbered 13, after V lost 1 base and J lost 4 bases. CDR3 loop: CASSLFPPLADFYNEQFF. The CDR3 DNA reads as TGTGCCAGCAGTTTATTTCCCCCTCTAGCGGACTTTTACAATGAGCAGTTCTTC.

The chain is built from TRBV11-2 and TRBJ1-1; TRBD1 matches 8 bases. With 5 bases clipped from V and 4 bases from J, the junction kept 6 bases outside the gene matches. CDR1 is SGHAT and CDR2 is FQNNGV in the germline V gene. The CDR3 consists of 14 residues. In nucleotides, the CDR3 is TGTGCCAGCAGCGCCTTCACAGGGGGCACTGAAGCTTTCTTT. This codes for CASSAFTGGTEAFF.

The chain recombines TRBV6-1 with TRBJ2-7; possible D gene TRBD2, 5 bases. The V gene's germline CDR1 is MNHNS and CDR2 SASEGT. The V and J ends lost 4 bases and 1 base respectively, with 17 bases between them. There are 16 residues in the CDR3. Here the CDR3 DNA reads TGTGCCAGCAGTGGACCGGTGGGCTCGGGATCCTACGAGCAGTACTTC. This encodes CASSGPVGSGSYEQYF.

This CDR3 reads CASSDLVEAFF. CDR3 DNA: TGTGCCAGCAGTGACCTCGTCGAAGCTTTCTTT. This chain joins TRBV6-1 and TRBJ1-1, with D unclear. Deletions cut 3 bases from V and 8 bases from J, with 7 bases between. The CDR3 spans 11 residues. Germline CDR1 and CDR2: MNHNS and SASEGT.

The table lists this clone with a few counts. V gene TRBV28 combines with J gene TRBJ1-2; the D gene is possibly TRBD1 (6 bases). Trimming pared 2 bases from V and 6 bases from J, leaving 16 bases between. CDR3 length equals 15 residues. The V gene's germline CDR1 is MDHEN and CDR2 SYDVKM. The CDR3 sequence: CASSLAATGTDGYTF. The DNA for the CDR3 is TGTGCCAGCAGTTTAGCCGCGACAGGAACGGATGGCTACACCTTC.

This clone has only one observation. V is TRBV5-4 and J is TRBJ2-5, with a tentative D call TRBD2 (5 bases). Looked up from germline, CDR1 is SGHNT and CDR2 is YYREEE (reference sequence). The CDR3 is made up of 15 amino acids. Trimming shortened V by 0 bases and J by 4 bases, and 13 bases separated the two germline ends. The CDR3 sequence is CASSLDNRGRETQYF. The DNA for the CDR3 is TGTGCCAGCAGCTTGGACAACCGGGGTCGAGAGACCCAGTACTTC.

This clone appeared a single time. The chain is built from TRBV6-5 and TRBJ2-4, with D hard to call. Germline V CDR1 and CDR2: MNHEY, SVGAGI. The CDR3 has 14 residues. The V end lost 5 bases, the J end lost 0 bases, and 8 bases lay between the germline ends. Here the CDR3 DNA reads TGTGCCAGCAGTACTATCCTAGCCAAAAACATTCAGTACTTC. As protein: CASSTILAKNIQYF.

The V gene is TRBV20-1, the J gene TRBJ2-7; no clear D. V lost 2 bases and J 3 bases, leaving 5 bases between the germline ends. Germline V CDR1 and CDR2: DFQATT, SNEGSKA (reference sequence). The CDR3 is made up of 11 amino acids. CDR3 loop: CSARTIYEQYF. Here the CDR3 DNA reads TGCAGTGCTAGAACAATCTACGAGCAGTACTTC.